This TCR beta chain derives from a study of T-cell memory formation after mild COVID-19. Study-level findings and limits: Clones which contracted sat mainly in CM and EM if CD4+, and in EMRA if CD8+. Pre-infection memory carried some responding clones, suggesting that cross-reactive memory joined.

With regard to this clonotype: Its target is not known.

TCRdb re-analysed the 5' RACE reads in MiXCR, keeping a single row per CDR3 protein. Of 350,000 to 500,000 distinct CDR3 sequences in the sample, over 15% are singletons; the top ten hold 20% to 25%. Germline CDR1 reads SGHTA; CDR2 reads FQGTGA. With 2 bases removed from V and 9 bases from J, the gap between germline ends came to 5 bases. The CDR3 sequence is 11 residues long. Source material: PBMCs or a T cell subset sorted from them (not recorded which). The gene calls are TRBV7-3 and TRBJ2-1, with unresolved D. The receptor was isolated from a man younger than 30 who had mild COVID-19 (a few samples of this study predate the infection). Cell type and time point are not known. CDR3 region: CASSLDAEQFF. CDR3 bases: TGTGCCAGCAGCTTAGATGCTGAGCAGTTCTTC.